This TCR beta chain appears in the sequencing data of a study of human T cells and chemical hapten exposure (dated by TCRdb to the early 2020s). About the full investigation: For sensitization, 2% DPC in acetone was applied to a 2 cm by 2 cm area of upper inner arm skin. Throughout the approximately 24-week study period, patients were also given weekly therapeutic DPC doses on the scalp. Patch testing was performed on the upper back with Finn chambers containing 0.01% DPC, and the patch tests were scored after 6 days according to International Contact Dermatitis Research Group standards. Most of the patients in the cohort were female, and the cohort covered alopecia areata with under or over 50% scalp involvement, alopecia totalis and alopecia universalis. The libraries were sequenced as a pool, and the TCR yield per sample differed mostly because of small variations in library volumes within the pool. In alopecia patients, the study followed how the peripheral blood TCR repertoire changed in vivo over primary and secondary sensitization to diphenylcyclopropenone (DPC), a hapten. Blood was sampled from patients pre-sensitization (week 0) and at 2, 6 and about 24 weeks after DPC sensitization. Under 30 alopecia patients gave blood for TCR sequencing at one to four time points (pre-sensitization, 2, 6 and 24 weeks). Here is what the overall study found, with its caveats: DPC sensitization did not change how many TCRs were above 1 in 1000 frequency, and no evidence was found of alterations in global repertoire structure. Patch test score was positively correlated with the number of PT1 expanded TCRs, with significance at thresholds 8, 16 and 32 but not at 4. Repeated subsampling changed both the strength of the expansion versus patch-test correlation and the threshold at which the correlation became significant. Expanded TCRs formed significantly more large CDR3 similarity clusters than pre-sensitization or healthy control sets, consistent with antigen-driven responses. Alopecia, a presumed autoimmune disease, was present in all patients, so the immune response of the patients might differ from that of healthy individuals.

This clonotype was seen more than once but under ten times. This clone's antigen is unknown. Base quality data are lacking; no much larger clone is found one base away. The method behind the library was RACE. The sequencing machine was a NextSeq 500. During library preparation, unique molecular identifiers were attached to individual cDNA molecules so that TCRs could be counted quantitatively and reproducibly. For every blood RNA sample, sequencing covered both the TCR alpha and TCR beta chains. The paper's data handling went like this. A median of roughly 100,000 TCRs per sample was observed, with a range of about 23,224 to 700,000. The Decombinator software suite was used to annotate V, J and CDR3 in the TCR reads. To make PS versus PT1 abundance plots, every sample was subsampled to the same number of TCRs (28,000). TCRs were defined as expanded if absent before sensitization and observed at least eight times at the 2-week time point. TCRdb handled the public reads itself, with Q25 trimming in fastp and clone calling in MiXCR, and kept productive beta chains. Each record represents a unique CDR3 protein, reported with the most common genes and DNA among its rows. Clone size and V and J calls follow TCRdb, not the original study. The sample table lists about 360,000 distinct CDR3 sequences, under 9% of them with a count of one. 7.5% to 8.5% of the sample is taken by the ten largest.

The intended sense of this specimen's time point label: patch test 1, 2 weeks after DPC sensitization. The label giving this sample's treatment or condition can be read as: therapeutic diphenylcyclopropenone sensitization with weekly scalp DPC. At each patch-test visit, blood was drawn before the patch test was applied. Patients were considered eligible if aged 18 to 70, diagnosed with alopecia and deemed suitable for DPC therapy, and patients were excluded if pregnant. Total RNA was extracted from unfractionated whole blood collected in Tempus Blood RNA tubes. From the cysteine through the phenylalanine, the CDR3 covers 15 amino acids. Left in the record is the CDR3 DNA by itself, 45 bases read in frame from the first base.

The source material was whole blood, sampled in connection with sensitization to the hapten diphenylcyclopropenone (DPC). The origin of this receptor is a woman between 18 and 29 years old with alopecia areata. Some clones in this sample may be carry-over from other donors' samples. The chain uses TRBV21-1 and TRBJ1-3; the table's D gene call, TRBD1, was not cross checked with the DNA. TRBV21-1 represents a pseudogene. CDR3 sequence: CATSTARGSGNTIYF. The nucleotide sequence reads TGTGCCACATCGACGGCAAGGGGGTCTGGAAACACCATATATTTT.